The TCR beta chain described here comes from a study of blood T cell repertoires in COVID-19 (dated by TCRdb to about 2020). Context from the whole study: Collaborator samples came from the United States, Italy and Spain and covered acute and convalescent phases of COVID-19. The material from the prospective study consisted of cDNA or gDNA derived from T cells, B-cell-depleted T cells, or PBMCs. Deeply sampled blood TCRbeta repertoires from subjects exposed to, actively infected with, or recovered from COVID-19 were included in the dataset. The repertoires were made available in a free public database intended to serve as a resource for research on the immune response to SARS-CoV-2. Samples came from the ongoing ImmuneRACE study (first 160 participants) plus 1,254 subjects from 6 global collaborators. Sample metadata almost always included a de-identified subject ID, COVID-19 status, age in years and sex. Where available, HLA class I and class II types were taken from metadata supplied by the sample provider and were not determined by assay-based typing.

TCRbeta CDR3 regions were amplified from genomic DNA by means of the immunoSEQ Assay, a bias-controlled multiplex PCR. Per the source publication's procedure: Nucleated cell counts per sample were estimated from amplification of reference gene primers within the assay. Sequence reads were collapsed and filtered to measure the absolute abundance of every unique TCRbeta CDR3 rearrangement. For each sample, productive Simpson clonality was calculated as the square root of Simpson's diversity index over productive rearrangements. As stored in TCRdb, this immuneACCESS dataset retains in-frame rearrangements with V and J assigned. A fraction of the clones does not appear; measured against another copy, unresolved V genes explain less than half of the discrepancy, and the remainder lacks a known reason. The DNA gave D and trimming, while V, J and clone size come from that table. This sample is represented by roughly 400,000 clones; around nine tenths of them were singletons. The top ten constitute 1.4% to 1.5% of the sample.

Results and caveats for the whole study, not just this receptor: How much clinical and demographic metadata was included differed by source and by participant, and the metadata was provided uncurated.

CDR1 and CDR2 were assigned from the germline V gene (reference sequence) as SGHNT and YYREEE. The CDR3 spans 13 residues, from the cysteine through the phenylalanine. The entry retains the CDR3 DNA only, 39 bases that are in frame from base 1. Trimming costs V 0 bases and J 6 bases, and their ends lie 10 bases apart. As for this clone: Its antigen is unknown. Nothing much larger sits one base from this clone, and base qualities are not available.

In the prospective study, participants were roughly 18 to 100 years old, resided in around 25 geographic areas of the United States, and were enrolled through a virtual design. In the prospective study, participants were assigned to cohorts based on the clinical history participants reported in a screening survey and a study questionnaire. Exposed participants had been in contact with someone with a PCR-confirmed or clinician-diagnosed COVID-19 case within 2 weeks of study entry. Each participant in the prospective study had whole blood, serum and a nasopharyngeal or oropharyngeal swab collected by mobile phlebotomists. Additional blood draws and questionnaires over an approximately two-month period could optionally be provided by prospective study participants. Before DNA extraction, blood samples from the prospective study were shipped at room temperature or frozen.

In this chain, TRBV5-4 is recombined with TRBJ2-7; a weak D assignment points to TRBD2 (5 bases agree). The sequenced material came from PBMCs or T cells enriched from blood (not recorded which). This TCR was sampled from a woman under 30 who had been exposed to COVID-19. The DNA sequence is given as TGTGCCAGCAGCTTGGCCTTTGCGGGCGAGCAGTACTTC. This gives the protein CASSLAFAGEQYF.